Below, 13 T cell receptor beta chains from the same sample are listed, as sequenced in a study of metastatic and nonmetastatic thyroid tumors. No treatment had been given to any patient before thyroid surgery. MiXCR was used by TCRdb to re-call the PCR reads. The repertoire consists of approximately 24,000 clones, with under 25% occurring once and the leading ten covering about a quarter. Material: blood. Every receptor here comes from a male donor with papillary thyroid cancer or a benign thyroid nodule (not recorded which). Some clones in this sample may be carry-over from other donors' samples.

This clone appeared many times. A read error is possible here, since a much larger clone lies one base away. In DNA, the CDR3 is TGCAGTGCTGTGCAGGGAACCACTGAAGCTCTCTTT. This sequence encodes CSAVQGTTEALF. The rearrangement joins TRBV20-1 to TRBJ1-1, with a weak D call TRBD1 (5 bases). CDR1 DFQATT and CDR2 SNEGSKA come from the germline V gene (reference sequence). This CDR3 has 12 residues.

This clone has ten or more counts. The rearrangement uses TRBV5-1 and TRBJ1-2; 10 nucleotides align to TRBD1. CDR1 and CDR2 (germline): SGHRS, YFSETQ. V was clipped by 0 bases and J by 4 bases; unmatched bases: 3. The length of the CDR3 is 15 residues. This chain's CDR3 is CASSLEGQGLYGYTF. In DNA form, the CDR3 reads TGCGCCAGCAGCTTGGAGGGACAGGGGCTCTATGGCTACACCTTC.

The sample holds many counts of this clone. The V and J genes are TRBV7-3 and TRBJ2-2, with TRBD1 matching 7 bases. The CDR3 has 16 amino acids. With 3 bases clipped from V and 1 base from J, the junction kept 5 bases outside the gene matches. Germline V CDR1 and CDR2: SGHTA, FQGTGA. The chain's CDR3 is CASSLQGVGNTGELFF. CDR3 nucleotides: TGTGCCAGCAGCTTGCAGGGGGTGGGGAACACCGGGGAGCTGTTTTTT. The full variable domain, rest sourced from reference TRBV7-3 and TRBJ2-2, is GAGVSQTPSNKVTEKGKYVELRCDPISGHTALYWYRQSLGQGPEFLIYFQGTGAADDSGLPNDRFFAVRPEGSVSTLKIQRTERGDSAVYLCASSLQGVGNTGELFFGEGSRLTVL.

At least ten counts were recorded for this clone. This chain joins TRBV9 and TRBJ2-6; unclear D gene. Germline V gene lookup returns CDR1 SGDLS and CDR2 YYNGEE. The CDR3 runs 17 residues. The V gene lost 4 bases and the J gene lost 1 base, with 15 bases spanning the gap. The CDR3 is CASSNRVDGSGANVLTF. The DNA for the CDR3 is TGTGCCAGCAGCAACCGGGTAGATGGTTCTGGGGCCAACGTCCTGACTTTC.

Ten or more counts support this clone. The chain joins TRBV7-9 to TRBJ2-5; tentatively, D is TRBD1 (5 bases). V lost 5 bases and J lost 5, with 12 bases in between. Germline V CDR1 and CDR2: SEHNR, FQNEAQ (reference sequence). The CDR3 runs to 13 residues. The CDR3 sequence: CASSGPGWETQYF. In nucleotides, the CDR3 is TGTGCCAGCAGCGGACCAGGGTGGGAGACCCAGTACTTC.

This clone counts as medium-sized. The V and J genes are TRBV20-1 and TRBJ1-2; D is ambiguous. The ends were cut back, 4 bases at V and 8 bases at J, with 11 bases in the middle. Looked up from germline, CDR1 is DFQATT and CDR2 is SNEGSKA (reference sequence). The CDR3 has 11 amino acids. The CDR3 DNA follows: TGCAGTGCTAACCGGCTCGGCGGCTACACCTTC. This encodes CSANRLGGYTF.

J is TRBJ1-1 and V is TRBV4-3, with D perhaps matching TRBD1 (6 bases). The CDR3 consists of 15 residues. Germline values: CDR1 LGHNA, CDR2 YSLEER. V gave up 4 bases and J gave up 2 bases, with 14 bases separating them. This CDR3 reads CASSPDKGVNTEAFF. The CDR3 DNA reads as TGCGCCAGCAGCCCAGACAAGGGGGTTAACACTGAAGCTTTCTTT.

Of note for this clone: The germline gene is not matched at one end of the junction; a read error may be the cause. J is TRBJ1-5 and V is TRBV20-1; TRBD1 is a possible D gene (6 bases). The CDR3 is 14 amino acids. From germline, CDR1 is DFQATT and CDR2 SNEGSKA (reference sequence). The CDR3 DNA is TGCAGTGCTCCAGACAGGAACAGCAATCAGCGCCAGCTTTTT. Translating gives CSAPDRNSNQRQLF.

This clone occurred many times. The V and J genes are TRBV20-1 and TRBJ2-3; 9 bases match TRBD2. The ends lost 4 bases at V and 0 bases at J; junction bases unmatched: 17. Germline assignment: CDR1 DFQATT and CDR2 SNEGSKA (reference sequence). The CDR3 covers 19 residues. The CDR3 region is CSAKFVAGEGGDSTDTQYF. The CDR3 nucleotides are TGCAGTGCTAAGTTCGTAGCGGGAGAGGGGGGGGACAGCACAGATACGCAGTATTTT.

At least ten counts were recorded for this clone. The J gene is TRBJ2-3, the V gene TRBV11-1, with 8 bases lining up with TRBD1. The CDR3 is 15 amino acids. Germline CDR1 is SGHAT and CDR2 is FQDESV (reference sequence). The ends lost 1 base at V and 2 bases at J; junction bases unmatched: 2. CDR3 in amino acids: CASSLGQGHTDTQYF. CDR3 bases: TGTGCCAGCAGCTTAGGACAGGGGCACACAGATACGCAGTATTTT. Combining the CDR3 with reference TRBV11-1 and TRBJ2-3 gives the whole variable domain EAEVAQSPRYKITEKSQAVAFWCDPISGHATLYWYRQILGQGPELLVQFQDESVVDDSQLPKDRFSAERLKGVDSTLKIQPAELGDSAMYLCASSLGQGHTDTQYFGPGTRLTVL.

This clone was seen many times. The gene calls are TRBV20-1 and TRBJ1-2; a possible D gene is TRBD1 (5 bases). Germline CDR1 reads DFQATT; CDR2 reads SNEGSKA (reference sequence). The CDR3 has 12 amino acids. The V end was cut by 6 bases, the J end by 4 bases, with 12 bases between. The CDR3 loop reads CSATTTGYGYTF. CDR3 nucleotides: TGCAGTGCAACGACTACAGGCTATGGCTACACCTTC.

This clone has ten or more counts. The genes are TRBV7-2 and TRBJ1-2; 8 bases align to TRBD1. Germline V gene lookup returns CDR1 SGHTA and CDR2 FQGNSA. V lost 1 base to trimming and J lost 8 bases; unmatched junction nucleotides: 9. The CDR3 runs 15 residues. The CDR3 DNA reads TGTGCCAGCAGCTTAGGCATCAGGGGGCTGGGGGGCTACACCTTC. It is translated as CASSLGIRGLGGYTF. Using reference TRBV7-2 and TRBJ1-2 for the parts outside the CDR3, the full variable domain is GAGVSQSPSNKVTEKGKDVELRCDPISGHTALYWYRQSLGQGLEFLIYFQGNSAPDKSGLPSDRFSAERTGGSVSTLTIQRTQQEDSAVYLCASSLGIRGLGGYTFGSGTRLTVV.

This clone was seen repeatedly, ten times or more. The CDR3 sequence is CASSRGTAQGSPLHF. DNA of the CDR3: TGTGCCAGCAGTCGTGGGACCGCCCAGGGCTCACCCCTCCACTTT. The chain couples TRBV11-3 to TRBJ1-6; tentative D call: TRBD1 (5 bases). V was clipped by 6 bases and J by 10 bases, with 19 bases between them. This CDR3 has 15 residues. Germline V gives CDR1 SGHNT, CDR2 YENEEA.